This is a list of T cell receptor beta chains from one sample in a study of blood T cell repertoires in COVID-19. The data were produced by immunoSEQ multiplex PCR, yet TCRdb's version contains in-frame clones alone and is incomplete. This sample has fewer than 350,000 clones, with 87% found just once. The specimen sequenced was peripheral blood. The receptors come from a woman between 50 and 59 years old who had recovered from COVID-19. Both conserved end residues are part of each CDR3. A D gene is named only where the DNA matches it firmly. For some rows the clone size is stated as once, few or many, or as a class when expanded; others skip it.

J,D,V,size,DNA,CDR3
TRBJ2-7,TRBD1,TRBV29-1,NA,TGCAGCGTTACTCGGGACAGGGAGTACGAGCAGTACTTC,CSVTRDREYEQYF
TRBJ2-1,NA,TRBV2,NA,TGTGCCAGCAGTATCCGGACTGGTTACAATGAGCAGTTCTTC,CASSIRTGYNEQFF
TRBJ2-5,NA,TRBV3-1/TRBV3-2,NA,TGTGCCAGCAGCCAAGATTTAGTTAAGCGAAATCAAGAGACCCAGTACTTC,CASSQDLVKRNQETQYF
TRBJ2-5,NA,TRBV7-9,NA,TGTGCCAGCCATACAGGAGAAGAGACCCAGTACTTC,CASHTGEETQYF
TRBJ2-7,NA,TRBV19,once,TGTGCCAGTAGTTCCCTCTACGAGCAGTACTTC,CASSSLYEQYF
TRBJ2-1,TRBD2,TRBV7-9,NA,TGTGCCAGCAGCCCTAGTGGGACTAGCGGACTCAATGAGCAGTTCTTC,CASSPSGTSGLNEQFF
TRBJ2-7,TRBD1,TRBV29-1,NA,TGCAGCGTTGACTGGACAGGGGGCGTCGGACAGTACTTC,CSVDWTGGVGQYF
TRBJ1-1,NA,TRBV4-3,NA,TGCGCCAGCAGCCAAGATTTTCAAGACAGGAACACTGAAGCTTTCTTT,CASSQDFQDRNTEAFF
TRBJ1-1,NA,TRBV12-3/TRBV12-4,NA,TGTGCCAGCAGCTTTGGACAGATTGAAGCTTTCTTT,CASSFGQIEAFF
TRBJ2-7,TRBD2,TRBV7-8,NA,TGTGCCAGCAGCTACGATTTGGGTGCGGGGGTCTACGAGCAGTACTTC,CASSYDLGAGVYEQYF
TRBJ2-2,NA,TRBV28,NA,TGTGCCAGCAGTCTCGAAACTACGACCGGGGAGCTGTTTTTT,CASSLETTTGELFF
TRBJ2-2,TRBD2,TRBV7-2,NA,TGTGCCAGCAGCACGCGGGGGGGCGGATCCGGGGAGCTGTTTTTT,CASSTRGGGSGELFF
TRBJ1-5,TRBD1,TRBV2,NA,TGTGCCAGCGGGGACAGTACTCAGCCCCAGCATTTT,CASGDSTQPQHF
TRBJ2-5,NA,TRBV29-1,once,TGCAGCGTTAGGGGCGGCGAGACCCAGTACTTC,CSVRGGETQYF
TRBJ1-2,TRBD1,TRBV27,few,TGTGCCAGCAGTTTAGCTGGGACAGGGGGACTCTATGGCTACACCTTC,CASSLAGTGGLYGYTF
TRBJ2-1,TRBD2,TRBV6-5,NA,TGTGCCAGCAGTTACTGGCGGGAGTTTCACAATGAGCAGTTCTTC,CASSYWREFHNEQFF
TRBJ2-3,TRBD2,TRBV6-5,NA,TGTGCCAGCGGATGGGGAGCGGGAGGGTCGGCGCAGTATTTT,CASGWGAGGSAQYF
TRBJ2-1,TRBD1,TRBV27,NA,TGTGCCAGCAGTCTCCCTAAGACAGGGCGAAGCAATGAGCAGTTCTTC,CASSLPKTGRSNEQFF
TRBJ1-2,NA,TRBV28,once,TGTGCCAGCAGTGTAACTAGTGGCTACACCTTC,CASSVTSGYTF
TRBJ2-1,TRBD2,TRBV11-3,NA,TGTGCCAGCAGCTCCTCTGGGACTAGCGGGGGGTGGAATGAGCAGTTCTTC,CASSSSGTSGGWNEQFF
TRBJ2-3,TRBD2,TRBV30,NA,TGTGCCTGGAGTGTGGGACTAGCGGGAGGTGGGGATACGCAGTATTTT,CAWSVGLAGGGDTQYF
TRBJ1-1,NA,TRBV5-6,once,TGTGCCAGCAGCTACGTCACTCGGTTGGACACTGAAGCTTTCTTT,CASSYVTRLDTEAFF
TRBJ2-1,NA,TRBV7-2,NA,TGTGCCAGCAGCTTACAAACGGGACTCAACAATGAGCAGTTCTTC,CASSLQTGLNNEQFF
TRBJ2-7,NA,TRBV6-5,NA,TGTGCCAGCGGGGCCGGAGTCTACGAGCAGTACTTC,CASGAGVYEQYF
TRBJ1-5,NA,TRBV12-2,few,TGTGCAAGACCTGAAGACAGGGGGCTATGGCAGCCCCAGCATTTT,CARPEDRGLWQPQHF
TRBJ1-5,NA,TRBV4-1,NA,TGCGCCAGCAGCCAAGACTCCTACAATCAGCCCCAGCATTTT,CASSQDSYNQPQHF
TRBJ2-7,TRBD1,TRBV4-3,NA,TGCGCCAGCAGCCCTCGAGTGGGTGGGACAGGGTTCGACGAGCAGTACTTC,CASSPRVGGTGFDEQYF
TRBJ2-2,NA,TRBV19,NA,TGTGCCAGTATGCGGACTCTGGCCACCGGGGAGCTGTTTTTT,CASMRTLATGELFF
TRBJ2-7,NA,TRBV10-3,NA,TGTGCCATCAGTGAGTCCCCAGGGGAACACGAGCAGTACTTC,CAISESPGEHEQYF
TRBJ2-3,NA,TRBV7-2,NA,TGTGCCAGCAGCTTAGAGATTAGGAGGGGGCAGTATTTT,CASSLEIRRGQYF
TRBJ2-5,TRBD1,TRBV6-5,NA,TGTGCCAGCAGTTACGTCGGACAGGGTAGGGTCCAGTACTTC,CASSYVGQGRVQYF
TRBJ2-5,TRBD2,TRBV3-1/TRBV3-2,NA,TGTGCCAGCAGCCGATCTAGGCGGGAGACGCACGAGACCCAGTACTTC,CASSRSRRETHETQYF
TRBJ2-3,TRBD2,TRBV2,NA,TGTGCCAGCAGCAAGTTACTAGCGGGGACCGATACGCAGTATTTT,CASSKLLAGTDTQYF
TRBJ1-2,TRBD1,TRBV6-5,once,TGTGCCAGCAGTTACTCGACGGGACAGAACTATGGCTACACCTTC,CASSYSTGQNYGYTF
TRBJ2-7,NA,TRBV21-1,NA,TGTGCCAGCGAAATCCGGGCCGCGGGAGGCAGCGAGCAGTACTTC,CASEIRAAGGSEQYF
TRBJ1-1,NA,TRBV19,NA,TGTGCCAGTAGTACAGGGAAAGGTGGCACTGAAGCTTTCTTT,CASSTGKGGTEAFF
TRBJ2-5,TRBD1,TRBV5-1,NA,TGCGCCAGCAGCTTACAGGGGAAGGAAGAAGAGACCCAGTACTTC,CASSLQGKEEETQYF
TRBJ1-5,NA,TRBV11-2,NA,TGTGCCAGCAGCTTAGGGGCCTCAAACCAGCCCCAGCATTTT,CASSLGASNQPQHF
TRBJ2-1,NA,TRBV27,NA,TGTGCCAGCAGTTTATCGATTCACGAGGGTCGTCCGTTCTTC,CASSLSIHEGRPFF
TRBJ1-5,NA,TRBV4-3,NA,TGCGCCAGCAGCCAGGGTCGGGGCAATCAGCCCCAGCATTTT,CASSQGRGNQPQHF
TRBJ1-6,NA,TRBV7-3,NA,TGTGCCAGCAGCTCAGGACCCGGGCGGGATTCACCCCTCCACTTT,CASSSGPGRDSPLHF